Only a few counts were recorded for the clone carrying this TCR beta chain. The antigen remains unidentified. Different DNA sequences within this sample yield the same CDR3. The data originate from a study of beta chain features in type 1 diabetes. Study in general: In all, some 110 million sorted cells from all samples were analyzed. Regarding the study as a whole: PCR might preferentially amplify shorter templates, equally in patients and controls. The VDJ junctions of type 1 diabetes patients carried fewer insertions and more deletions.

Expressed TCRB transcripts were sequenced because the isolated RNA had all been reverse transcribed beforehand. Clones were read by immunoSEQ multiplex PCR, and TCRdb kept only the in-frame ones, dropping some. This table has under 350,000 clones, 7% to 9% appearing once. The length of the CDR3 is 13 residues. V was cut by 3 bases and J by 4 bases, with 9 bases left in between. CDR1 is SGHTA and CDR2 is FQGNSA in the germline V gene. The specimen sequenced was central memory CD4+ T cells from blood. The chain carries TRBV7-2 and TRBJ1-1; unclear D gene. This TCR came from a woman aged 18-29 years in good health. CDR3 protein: CASSFDWGTEAFF. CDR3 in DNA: TGTGCCAGCAGCTTCGATTGGGGCACTGAAGCTTTCTTT.